These 12 T cell receptor beta chains were all obtained from the same sample, sequenced in a study of blood T cells in healthy people across ages. The second PCR ran about 6 to 11 cycles with a sample-barcoded 5' primer and J-beta primers. MiXCR was run by TCRdb on the 5' RACE reads, yielding one entry per CDR3 protein. There are 630,000 or so distinct CDR3 sequences in the sample; roughly 30% occur only once, and 15% lies in the top ten. The sequenced sample consisted of blood. These TCRs come from a woman aged 80 or over in good health.

This clonotype was detected a few times. The CDR3 nucleotides are TGTGCCAGTAGTAATAGCGGGGGCCGCACAGATACGCAGTATTTT. Protein product: CASSNSGGRTDTQYF. The rearrangement links TRBV19 to TRBJ2-3, with 9 bases matching TRBD2. The germline CDR1 and CDR2 sequences are LNHDA and SQIVND (reference sequence). Germline trimming cut 4 bases from V and 1 base from J; bases unmatched to any gene: 3. The CDR3 is made up of 15 amino acids.

Comments on this clonotype: This sequence may be a read error, since a much larger clone differs from it by one base. The chain has TRBV7-2 and TRBJ2-1, with D possibly being TRBD1 (5 bases). This CDR3 contains 14 residues. Germline CDR1 and CDR2: SGHTA and FQGNSA. The CDR3 protein is CASSLTDTINVQFF. Written as DNA, the CDR3 is TGTGCCAGCAGCTTAACGGACACGATCAATGTGCAGTTCTTC.

In the case of this clonotype: This sequence may be a read error, since a much larger clone differs from it by one base. V usage is TRBV4-3 and J usage is TRBJ1-1; D unresolved. Germline values: CDR1 LGHNA, CDR2 YSLEER. The CDR3 sequence is 13 residues long. The CDR3 bases are TGCGCCAGCAACCAAGATGCGGACACTGAAGCTTTCTTT. Its protein product is CASNQDADTEAFF.

The V gene is TRBV9, the J gene TRBJ2-5; the match to TRBD2 covers 12 bases. J gave up 2 bases and V 3 bases, and 2 bases lay outside the gene matches. The CDR3 extends over 15 amino acids. Germline CDR1 SGDLS, CDR2 YYNGEE. The CDR3 sequence: CASSDLAGGQETQYF. In nucleotides, the CDR3 is TGTGCCAGCAGCGACCTAGCGGGGGGGCAAGAGACCCAGTACTTC.

CDR3 bases: TGTGCCAGCAGTTTATACGGGGGGAGGAGCACAGATACGCAGTATTTT. Translating it yields CASSLYGGRSTDTQYF. The chain carries TRBV12-3 or TRBV12-4 and TRBJ2-3; 7 bases map to TRBD2. Unmatched junction bases numbered 5, after V lost 2 bases and J lost 0 bases. There are 16 residues in the CDR3.

In this sample, this clonotype turned up many times. The chain joins TRBV27 to TRBJ1-4; TRBD1 matches at 7 bases. Germline CDR1 reads MNHEY; CDR2 reads SMNVEV (reference sequence). The CDR3 runs to 15 residues. The ends lost 5 bases at V and 5 bases at J; junction bases unmatched: 8. The CDR3 loop is CASSHSQGRNEKLFF. CDR3 coding DNA: TGTGCCAGCAGTCACTCACAGGGGAGAAATGAAAAACTGTTTTTT.

This clonotype was detected ten times or more. The chain uses TRBV10-3 and TRBJ1-2, with TRBD1 matching 10 bases. CDR1 and CDR2 (germline): ENHRY, SYGVKD. Trimming cost V 7 bases and J 7 bases; bases outside gene matches: 12. CDR3 size: 15 residues. The CDR3 DNA sequence: TGTGCCATCACGGGGGAAAGACAGGGGGCCAGTGGCTACACCTTC. It encodes CAITGERQGASGYTF.

As concerns this clonotype: Being one base from a much bigger clone, this may be a read error. The V and J genes are TRBV7-2 and TRBJ1-4; no firm D call. The germline V gene encodes CDR1 SGHTA and CDR2 FQGNSA. The V end was cut by 2 bases, the J end by 12 bases, with 10 bases between. The CDR3 runs to 12 residues. The CDR3 DNA follows: TGTGCCAGCAGCTTATCTTACGAACAACTGTTTTTT. Its protein product is CASSLSYEQLFF. Full variable domain (outside the CDR3, taken from reference TRBV7-2 and TRBJ1-4): GAGVSQSPSNKVTEKGKDVELRCDPISGHTALYWYRQSLGQGLEFLIYFQGNSAPDKSGLPSDRFSAERTGGSVSTLTIQRTQQEDSAVYLCASSLSYEQLFFGSGTQLSVL.

Points on this clonotype: This is likely a read error, given that the CDR3 carries no conserved phenylalanine or tryptophan at its end. The CDR3 protein is CASKTGEVQPQHC. CDR3 bases: TGTGCCAGCAAGACAGGGGAGGTCCAGCCCCAGCATTGT. V is TRBV28 and J is TRBJ1-5, with TRBD1 identical over 8 bases. The V and J ends lost 7 bases and 7 bases, in that order; junction bases with no gene match: 6. The CDR3 extends over 13 amino acids. Germline loops: CDR1 MDHEN, CDR2 SYDVKM.

This clonotype was detected many times. V usage is TRBV24-1 and J usage is TRBJ1-2; 10 nucleotides agree with TRBD1. The germline CDR1 and CDR2 sequences are KGHDR and SFDVKD. Unmatched junction bases numbered 5, after V lost 3 bases and J lost 8 bases. The CDR3 contains 14 residues. The CDR3 loop reads CATSDPGQGSGYTF. The DNA of the CDR3 is TGTGCCACCAGTGATCCGGGACAGGGGTCCGGCTACACCTTC.

This clonotype was observed a handful of times. This chain uses TRBV4-2 with TRBJ2-1, with D uncertain. The CDR3 runs 18 residues. V was shortened by 1 base and J by 6 bases, with 22 bases between the two germline ends. Germline CDR1 and CDR2: LGHNA and YNFKEQ. CDR3 bases: TGTGCCAGCAGCCAAGTCATCAACTACGGAGTTCTGGGCAATGAGCAGTTCTTC. Residues: CASSQVINYGVLGNEQFF.

On this clonotype itself: A much larger clone differs from this one at a single base, so this may be a read error. J is TRBJ2-5 and V is TRBV12-3 or TRBV12-4, with D tentatively TRBD1 or TRBD2 (5 bases each). V was shortened by 4 bases and J by 5 bases, with 17 bases between the two germline ends. The CDR3 sequence is 15 residues long. The CDR3 reads CASSYLGPHGETQYF. The CDR3 DNA is TGTGCCAGCAGTTATTTGGGACCCCATGGGGAGACCCAGTACTTC.